Shown below are 10 T cell receptor beta chains from a single sample sequenced in a study of T cell responses to AZD1222 COVID-19 vaccine (dated by TCRdb to the early 2020s). Libraries were constructed by the immunoSEQ multiplex PCR assay. In TCRdb, the immuneACCESS table is reduced to in-frame sequences with V and J assigned. These tables do not hold every clone; where another copy was compared, an unresolved V gene accounts for under half, and the others remain unexplained. The sample includes some 130,000 clones, with 90% to 95% observed a single time. The top ten hold around 2.8% of the sample. This specimen's time point label, interpreted: baseline before first vaccination. The sample was peripheral blood, taken on day 0 of AZD1222 vaccination. These receptors all stem from an adult in good health.

Only one count was recorded for this clone. The rearrangement uses TRBV3-1 (or the pseudogene TRBV3-2) and TRBJ2-3; 12 bases agree with TRBD2. The CDR3 covers 17 residues. The V gene end was trimmed by 7 bases and the J gene end by 2 bases; junction bases not matched to a gene: 10. Germline loops: CDR1 LGHDT, CDR2 YNNKEL (reference sequence). The CDR3 DNA reads as TGTGCCAGCACCTCGACTAGCGGGGGCTCATACACAGATACGCAGTATTTT. Translation gives CASTSTSGGSYTDTQYF.

The gene calls are TRBV5-1 and TRBJ2-5; 7 bases fit TRBD1. The V gene end was trimmed by 0 bases and the J gene end by 2 bases; junction bases not matched to a gene: 13. The CDR3 is made up of 18 amino acids. Germline CDR1 is SGHRS and CDR2 is YFSETQ. CDR3 sequence (DNA): TGCGCCAGCAGCTTGGGCACCGCGGCCGGCAGGGGGCAAGAGACCCAGTACTTC. Protein: CASSLGTAAGRGQETQYF. The entire variable domain, with the rest obtained from reference TRBV5-1 and TRBJ2-5, is as follows: KAGVTQTPRYLIKTRGQQVTLSCSPISGHRSVSWYQQTPGQGLQFLFEYFSETQRNKGNFPGRFSGRQFSNSRSEMNVSTLELGDSALYLCASSLGTAAGRGQETQYFGPGTRLLVL.

The chain uses TRBV11-3 and TRBJ2-3; no definite D call. Trimming removed 4 bases at V and 3 bases at J, with 5 bases between. Germline CDR1 is SGHNT and CDR2 is YENEEA. There are 12 residues in the CDR3. The CDR3 sequence: CASSSSTDTQYF. The CDR3 DNA sequence: TGTGCCAGCAGCTCCTCGACAGATACGCAGTATTTT.

The chain links TRBV2 to TRBJ2-1; 10 bases are shared with TRBD2. Germline CDR1 reads SNHLY; CDR2 reads FYNNEI. J lost 9 bases, V lost 4 bases, and 6 bases had no gene match. The length of the CDR3 is 14 residues. CDR3 residues: CASSVLAGAPEQFF. In DNA form, the CDR3 reads TGTGCCAGCAGTGTGCTAGCGGGAGCCCCTGAGCAGTTCTTC.

The sample holds one count of this clone. Written as DNA, the CDR3 is TGTGCCAGCAGCTTATTCTTCGACAGGTCTGGGGCCAACGTCCTGACTTTC. Translated: CASSLFFDRSGANVLTF. The chain combines TRBV7-6 with TRBJ2-6; D possibly corresponds to TRBD1 (6 bases). CDR1 SGHVS and CDR2 FNYEAQ come from the germline V gene. V was clipped by 2 bases and J by 1 base, with 12 bases between them. The CDR3 is made up of 17 amino acids.

The chain recombines TRBV14 with TRBJ1-1, with D perhaps matching TRBD1 (5 bases). Trimming removed 3 bases at V and 6 bases at J, with 11 bases between. Germline assignment: CDR1 SGHDN and CDR2 FVKESK. The CDR3 is made up of 13 amino acids. CDR3 DNA: TGTGCCAGCAGCCAGTCAGGGATCCCTGAAGCTTTCTTT. Translation: CASSQSGIPEAFF.

The rearrangement uses TRBV5-1 and TRBJ1-1; D is unclear. Per germline, CDR1 SGHRS and CDR2 YFSETQ. CDR3 length equals 15 residues. With 3 bases removed from V and 5 bases from J, the gap between germline ends came to 17 bases. In DNA form, the CDR3 reads TGCGCCAGCAGCTCTATAGGACCGCCGGGGACTGAAGCTTTCTTT. It yields the protein CASSSIGPPGTEAFF.

This rearrangement joins TRBV10-3 to TRBJ2-7; TRBD2 aligns across 14 bases. Trimming removed 1 base from V and 5 bases from J; junction bases left unmatched: 4. The CDR3 spans 16 residues. Germline V gives CDR1 ENHRY, CDR2 SYGVKD. Written as DNA, the CDR3 is TGTGCCATCAGTGAGTTGGGACTAGCGGGAGATAACGAGCAGTACTTC. Residues: CAISELGLAGDNEQYF.

This sequence joins TRBV7-8 and TRBJ1-1; 8 nucleotides align to TRBD1. J gave up 5 bases and V 5 bases, and 10 bases lay outside the gene matches. Germline CDR1 is SGHVS and CDR2 is FQNEAQ. The CDR3 runs to 15 residues. In nucleotides, the CDR3 is TGTGCCAGCAGCCCACGTTCAGGGGGCAATACTGAAGCTTTCTTT. Its protein is CASSPRSGGNTEAFF.

As regards this clone: Other DNA variants within this sample encode the same CDR3. The rearrangement links TRBV27 to TRBJ2-7; no firm D call. The CDR3 consists of 12 residues. Germline assignment: CDR1 MNHEY and CDR2 SMNVEV (reference sequence). V lost 6 bases, J lost 4 bases, and 10 bases lay in between. CDR3 DNA sequence: TGTGCCAGCAGCCCTACCGGGTACGAGCAGTACTTC. Protein: CASSPTGYEQYF.